The 3 T cell receptor beta chains below were found in one sample sequenced in a study of T cells in Graves' hyperthyroidism and ophthalmopathy. Amplification yielded TCR beta CDR3 regions, with RNA transcripts as the source. In the first-round RT-PCR of the TCR CDR3, the HTBI primer set was used. Each CDR3 protein is one row after TCRdb ran MiXCR on the multiplex PCR reads. The data show about 480,000 distinct CDR3 sequences, approximately 14% seen once. The sequencing sample was made of blood. These receptors all come from a young woman with Graves' hyperthyroidism.

Ten or more counts support this clonotype. The V call is TRBV10-3, the J call TRBJ1-2; D is unclear. CDR1 and CDR2 from the germline V gene are ENHRY and SYGVKD. V was clipped by 6 bases and J by 4 bases, with 12 bases between them. The CDR3 has 13 amino acids. CDR3 nucleotides: TGTGCCATCAGGCGGTTAGGAGGCTATGGCTACACCTTC. This sequence encodes CAIRRLGGYGYTF.

This chain joins TRBV7-9 and TRBJ2-2; 11 nucleotides line up with TRBD2. V was clipped by 1 base and J by 4 bases; unmatched bases: 11. There are 19 residues in the CDR3. The germline gives CDR1 SEHNR, CDR2 FQNEAQ (reference sequence). In DNA form, the CDR3 reads TGTGCCAGCAGCTTAGTTGGAGGGAGCCTAGCGGGAGGCACCGGGGAGCTGTTTTTT. It codes for CASSLVGGSLAGGTGELFF.

This chain links TRBV19 with TRBJ2-7; possibly TRBD1 for D (5 bases). Germline V CDR1 and CDR2: LNHDA, SQIVND (reference sequence). Trimming left V 4 bases short and J 5 bases short, with 9 bases between. The CDR3 loop spans 12 amino acids. The CDR3 nucleotides read TGTGCCAGTAGTACAGGGTGGAACGAGCAGTACTTC. As protein: CASSTGWNEQYF.